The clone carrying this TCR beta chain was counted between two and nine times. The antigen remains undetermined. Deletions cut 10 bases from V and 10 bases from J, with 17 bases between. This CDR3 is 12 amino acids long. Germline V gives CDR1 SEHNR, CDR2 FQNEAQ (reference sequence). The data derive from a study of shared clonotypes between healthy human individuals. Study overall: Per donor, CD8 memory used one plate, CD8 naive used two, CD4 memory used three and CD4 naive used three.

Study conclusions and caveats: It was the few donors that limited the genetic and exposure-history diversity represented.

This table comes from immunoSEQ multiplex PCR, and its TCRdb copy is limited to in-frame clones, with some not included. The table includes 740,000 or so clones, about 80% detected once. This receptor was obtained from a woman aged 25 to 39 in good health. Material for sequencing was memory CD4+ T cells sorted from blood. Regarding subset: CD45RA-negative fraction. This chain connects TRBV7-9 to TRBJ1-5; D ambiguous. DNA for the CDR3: TGTGCCAAGGGCTCAGGCGAAGTCCCCCAGCATTTT. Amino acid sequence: CAKGSGEVPQHF.